A selection of T cell receptor beta chains follows, all from one sample in a study of human T cells and chemical hapten exposure. A single record per CDR3 protein comes from TCRdb applying MiXCR to the RACE reads. The sample has tens of thousands of distinct CDR3 sequences, 11% seen once. Sequencing was performed on whole blood, taken in connection with sensitization to the hapten diphenylcyclopropenone (DPC). The receptors derive from a woman aged 25 to 39 with alopecia areata. Some clones in this sample may be carry-over from other donors' samples. CDR3s include the opening cysteine and the closing phenylalanine or tryptophan. Rows give clone size only sometimes, using once, few, many, or a class for an expanded clone.

v_gene: TRBV2; abundance: many; j_gene: TRBJ1-1; CDR3aa: CASSVRVGRIRVGAFF
v_gene: TRBV28; abundance: -; j_gene: TRBJ1-5; CDR3aa: CASSYRANQPQHF
v_gene: TRBV9; abundance: -; j_gene: TRBJ1-3; CDR3aa: CASSVGLGSGNTIYF
v_gene: TRBV12-3/TRBV12-4; abundance: -; j_gene: TRBJ2-7; CDR3aa: CASIPGQGATEQYF
v_gene: TRBV12-3/TRBV12-4; abundance: many; j_gene: TRBJ2-2; CDR3aa: CASTPPWTGELFF
v_gene: TRBV11-3; abundance: many; j_gene: TRBJ1-1; CDR3aa: CASSLVQGGVAFF
v_gene: TRBV25-1; abundance: -; j_gene: TRBJ2-7; CDR3aa: CASSDGISYEQYF
v_gene: TRBV20-1; abundance: few; j_gene: TRBJ1-1; CDR3aa: CSATRQANTEAFF
v_gene: TRBV7-9; abundance: -; j_gene: TRBJ1-1; CDR3aa: CASTLPSGGTEAFF
v_gene: TRBV12-3/TRBV12-4; abundance: -; j_gene: TRBJ1-1; CDR3aa: CASSLMGSGAFF
v_gene: TRBV7-3; abundance: few; j_gene: TRBJ2-3; CDR3aa: CASSLQGTDTQYF
v_gene: TRBV12-3/TRBV12-4; abundance: many; j_gene: TRBJ1-4; CDR3aa: CASSKGQSLNEKLFF
v_gene: TRBV30; abundance: -; j_gene: TRBJ2-7; CDR3aa: CAWSLRDRVNEQYF
v_gene: TRBV6-5; abundance: many; j_gene: TRBJ2-7; CDR3aa: CASSPPGTRDYEQYF
v_gene: TRBV14; abundance: few; j_gene: TRBJ2-2; CDR3aa: CASSQLGQSNTGELFF
v_gene: TRBV18; abundance: few; j_gene: TRBJ2-7; CDR3aa: CASSSGGSSYYEQYF
v_gene: TRBV28; abundance: many; j_gene: TRBJ1-1; CDR3aa: CASSLRTVTEAFF
v_gene: TRBV10-2; abundance: few; j_gene: TRBJ2-1; CDR3aa: CASRDLQTYNEQFF
v_gene: TRBV6-1; abundance: many; j_gene: TRBJ1-1; CDR3aa: CASSLQGTNTEAFF
v_gene: TRBV6-1; abundance: -; j_gene: TRBJ2-2; CDR3aa: CASTWDRASGELFF
v_gene: TRBV7-6; abundance: -; j_gene: TRBJ2-5; CDR3aa: CASSLGPIGPQETQYF
v_gene: TRBV10-3; abundance: few; j_gene: TRBJ1-1; CDR3aa: CAISELENTEAFF
v_gene: TRBV9; abundance: -; j_gene: TRBJ2-1; CDR3aa: CASSVDLAAYNEQFF
v_gene: TRBV18; abundance: few; j_gene: TRBJ1-2; CDR3aa: CASSPGTGRNYGYTF
v_gene: TRBV3-1; abundance: -; j_gene: TRBJ2-1; CDR3aa: CASSPFSGTGYNEQFF
v_gene: TRBV29-1; abundance: -; j_gene: TRBJ1-2; CDR3aa: CSVEGQEPYGYTF
v_gene: TRBV5-1; abundance: few; j_gene: TRBJ2-5; CDR3aa: CASSPALETQYF
v_gene: TRBV7-9; abundance: many; j_gene: TRBJ1-4; CDR3aa: CASSLSGGREKLFF
v_gene: TRBV20-1; abundance: many; j_gene: TRBJ2-3; CDR3aa: CSAPLLPGQGALTDTQYF
v_gene: TRBV2; abundance: few; j_gene: TRBJ2-2; CDR3aa: CASSDAGSNTGELFF
v_gene: TRBV19; abundance: -; j_gene: TRBJ1-5; CDR3aa: CASSILPGSRQPQHF
v_gene: TRBV29-1; abundance: few; j_gene: TRBJ1-1; CDR3aa: CSVVGQGTEAFF
v_gene: TRBV6-5; abundance: few; j_gene: TRBJ1-2; CDR3aa: CASSYSTGQTNYGYTF
v_gene: TRBV24-1; abundance: few; j_gene: TRBJ2-3; CDR3aa: CATSGTGDRPTQYF
v_gene: TRBV5-6; abundance: few; j_gene: TRBJ2-3; CDR3aa: CASSLPGQTQYF
v_gene: TRBV29-1; abundance: few; j_gene: TRBJ2-2; CDR3aa: CSATAFTGELFF
v_gene: TRBV5-1; abundance: many; j_gene: TRBJ2-1; CDR3aa: CASSSTVSGGPYNEQFF
v_gene: TRBV19; abundance: few; j_gene: TRBJ2-7; CDR3aa: CASSIRGGPQYF
v_gene: TRBV27; abundance: -; j_gene: TRBJ2-3; CDR3aa: CASSFRRLAGGHRATDTQYF
v_gene: TRBV10-2; abundance: few; j_gene: TRBJ2-1; CDR3aa: CASSSGGGEQFF
v_gene: TRBV6-2/TRBV6-3; abundance: many; j_gene: TRBJ1-5; CDR3aa: CASSYAPHQPQHF
v_gene: TRBV6-5; abundance: -; j_gene: TRBJ2-2; CDR3aa: CASSGTGGPNTGELFF
v_gene: TRBV4-1; abundance: few; j_gene: TRBJ2-2; CDR3aa: CASSQDRGSGNTGELFF
v_gene: TRBV12-3/TRBV12-4; abundance: few; j_gene: TRBJ2-5; CDR3aa: CASSQTSRETQYF
v_gene: TRBV2; abundance: -; j_gene: TRBJ2-3; CDR3aa: CASSVSDTQYF
v_gene: TRBV12-3/TRBV12-4; abundance: -; j_gene: TRBJ1-4; CDR3aa: CASSSDRGPREKLFF
v_gene: TRBV20-1; abundance: -; j_gene: TRBJ2-7; CDR3aa: CSARVGTGGVYEQYF
v_gene: TRBV18; abundance: -; j_gene: TRBJ2-1; CDR3aa: CASSPPGTDYNEQFF
v_gene: TRBV6-1; abundance: many; j_gene: TRBJ2-2; CDR3aa: CASSGGTSGANTGELFF
v_gene: TRBV2; abundance: -; j_gene: TRBJ2-3; CDR3aa: CASSARRLDTQYF
v_gene: TRBV6-5; abundance: -; j_gene: TRBJ2-1; CDR3aa: CASSPMTGTGGSNEQFF
v_gene: TRBV7-2; abundance: few; j_gene: TRBJ1-1; CDR3aa: CASSHAPSGVHTEAFF
v_gene: TRBV5-1; abundance: once; j_gene: TRBJ2-1; CDR3aa: CASSFGQGSQYGQFF
v_gene: TRBV27; abundance: many; j_gene: TRBJ1-2; CDR3aa: CASSLRGTHGYTF
v_gene: TRBV5-1; abundance: few; j_gene: TRBJ1-6; CDR3aa: CASSFGDRTPLHF
v_gene: TRBV29-1; abundance: -; j_gene: TRBJ2-2; CDR3aa: CSVAGPRPGELFF
v_gene: TRBV28; abundance: -; j_gene: TRBJ2-7; CDR3aa: CASSLVIAGVTDRNYEQYF
v_gene: TRBV28; abundance: -; j_gene: TRBJ2-7; CDR3aa: CASGTAYEQYF
v_gene: TRBV11-3; abundance: few; j_gene: TRBJ2-7; CDR3aa: CASSLTPGPYEQYF
v_gene: TRBV7-2; abundance: few; j_gene: TRBJ2-2; CDR3aa: CASRQGEITGELFF